These T cell receptor beta chains were read from a single sample in a study of shared clonotypes between healthy human individuals. The assay was immunoSEQ multiplex PCR, and TCRdb's table has in-frame clones only and misses some. This sample carries under 700,000 clones, 85% to 95% of them seen once, and the ten largest clones take over 0.1%. Sequenced input: naive CD8+ T cells sorted from blood. These receptors were taken from a woman aged 25-40 years in good health. Both conserved end residues are part of each CDR3. The order of the fields is J gene, V gene, D gene, clone size, CDR3 DNA, CDR3 protein. A D gene is named only where the DNA matches it firmly. Some rows have no size entry. The others give once, few or many, or a class for an expanded clone.

j_call: TRBJ2-3
v_call: TRBV2
d_call: .
clone_size: .
cdr3_nt: TGTGCCAGCAGTGTCGGGACTTTGCACACAGATACGCAGTATTTT
cdr3_aa: CASSVGTLHTDTQYF

j_call: TRBJ2-7
v_call: TRBV6-5
d_call: TRBD1
clone_size: few
cdr3_nt: TGTGCCAGCAGTTTTGACAGGGGCTACGAGCAGTACTTC
cdr3_aa: CASSFDRGYEQYF

j_call: TRBJ2-7
v_call: TRBV2
d_call: TRBD2
clone_size: .
cdr3_nt: TGTGCCAGCAGTGAAGCGGGAGGGCCAACTTACGAGCAGTACTTC
cdr3_aa: CASSEAGGPTYEQYF

j_call: TRBJ2-7
v_call: TRBV13
d_call: TRBD2
clone_size: .
cdr3_nt: TGTGCCAGCAGCACCGGGACTAGCGGAACCTACGAGCAGTACTTC
cdr3_aa: CASSTGTSGTYEQYF

j_call: TRBJ2-7
v_call: TRBV7-9
d_call: .
clone_size: .
cdr3_nt: TGTGCCAGCAGCTCCACCACCTACATATTCGAGCAGTACTTC
cdr3_aa: CASSSTTYIFEQYF

j_call: TRBJ2-2
v_call: TRBV5-6
d_call: TRBD1
clone_size: .
cdr3_nt: TGTGCCAGCAGCTTCTGGCGTAAGGGACAGGGATCGACCGGGGAGCTGTTTTTT
cdr3_aa: CASSFWRKGQGSTGELFF

j_call: TRBJ2-7
v_call: TRBV4-1
d_call: .
clone_size: .
cdr3_nt: TGCGCCAGCAGCCCAGAAGGGGGGGGTAGTTACGAGCAGTACTTC
cdr3_aa: CASSPEGGGSYEQYF

j_call: TRBJ2-3
v_call: TRBV11-2
d_call: .
clone_size: .
cdr3_nt: TGTGCCAGCAGCGGATGGGGCGGCACAGATACGCAGTATTTT
cdr3_aa: CASSGWGGTDTQYF

j_call: TRBJ2-7
v_call: TRBV10-2
d_call: .
clone_size: .
cdr3_nt: TGCGCCAGCAGTGAGTGGCAGGGGCTCTACGAGCAGTACTTC
cdr3_aa: CASSEWQGLYEQYF

j_call: TRBJ1-2
v_call: TRBV27
d_call: .
clone_size: .
cdr3_nt: TGTGCCAGCAGTTTTTTTGGCGGCCCGGGCTATGGCTACACCTTC
cdr3_aa: CASSFFGGPGYGYTF

j_call: TRBJ2-3
v_call: TRBV9
d_call: .
clone_size: .
cdr3_nt: TGTGCCAGCAGCGCCTCAGCGGCCACAGATACGCAGTATTTT
cdr3_aa: CASSASAATDTQYF

j_call: TRBJ2-3
v_call: TRBV2
d_call: .
clone_size: .
cdr3_nt: TGTGCCAGCGTGGGGGCGCACTCAGATACGCAGTATTTT
cdr3_aa: CASVGAHSDTQYF

j_call: TRBJ2-7
v_call: TRBV5-6
d_call: TRBD1
clone_size: .
cdr3_nt: TGTGCCAGCAGCCTGGGACAGTTGAGCTCCTACGAGCAGTACTTC
cdr3_aa: CASSLGQLSSYEQYF

j_call: TRBJ1-4
v_call: TRBV5-6
d_call: .
clone_size: once
cdr3_nt: TGTGCCAGCAGCATCGTTCCTAATGAAAAACTGTTTTTT
cdr3_aa: CASSIVPNEKLFF

j_call: TRBJ2-7
v_call: TRBV10-1
d_call: .
clone_size: .
cdr3_nt: TGCGCCAGCAGTGAGCGGGAGTACTCCGAGCAGTACTTC
cdr3_aa: CASSEREYSEQYF

j_call: TRBJ2-7
v_call: TRBV28
d_call: .
clone_size: .
cdr3_nt: TGTGCCAGCAAACGGGTTCGAGCGGCTTACGAGCAGTACTTC
cdr3_aa: CASKRVRAAYEQYF

j_call: TRBJ2-7
v_call: TRBV7-8
d_call: TRBD1
clone_size: .
cdr3_nt: TGTGCCAGCGGGCGGGGCAGGGGGCTGATGGACGAGCAGTACTTC
cdr3_aa: CASGRGRGLMDEQYF

j_call: TRBJ2-4
v_call: TRBV13
d_call: TRBD1
clone_size: .
cdr3_nt: TGTGCCAGCAGCTTCACCTCAGGGGGCGAGTCCAAAAACATTCAGTACTTC
cdr3_aa: CASSFTSGGESKNIQYF

j_call: TRBJ2-3
v_call: TRBV2
d_call: TRBD2
clone_size: .
cdr3_nt: TGTGCCGGATCAACGGGACTAGCGGCTGTGGCGCAGTATTTT
cdr3_aa: CAGSTGLAAVAQYF

j_call: TRBJ1-4
v_call: TRBV28
d_call: .
clone_size: once
cdr3_nt: TGTGCCTCCAGGTTTTTTTCTAATGAAAAACTGTTTTTT
cdr3_aa: CASRFFSNEKLFF

j_call: TRBJ2-7
v_call: TRBV5-4
d_call: TRBD2
clone_size: .
cdr3_nt: TGTGCCAGCAGCTTGACTAGCGGGAGGGCCCTTCAAACCTACGAGCAGTACTTC
cdr3_aa: CASSLTSGRALQTYEQYF

j_call: TRBJ1-2
v_call: TRBV2
d_call: .
clone_size: once
cdr3_nt: TGTGCCAGCAGTGAAGGCGGCAGGAACCTTTATGGCTACACCTTC
cdr3_aa: CASSEGGRNLYGYTF

j_call: TRBJ1-2
v_call: TRBV5-6
d_call: .
clone_size: .
cdr3_nt: TGTGCCAGCAGCTTGGGGACAGTGGTAGGCTACACCTTC
cdr3_aa: CASSLGTVVGYTF

j_call: TRBJ2-7
v_call: TRBV27
d_call: TRBD2
clone_size: .
cdr3_nt: TGTGCCAGCAGTACTAGCGGGAGAGGTGAGCAGTACTTC
cdr3_aa: CASSTSGRGEQYF

j_call: TRBJ2-1
v_call: TRBV29-1
d_call: .
clone_size: .
cdr3_nt: TGCAGCGTTGCACTAGCCTACAATGAGCAGTTCTTC
cdr3_aa: CSVALAYNEQFF

j_call: TRBJ2-7
v_call: TRBV7-3
d_call: .
clone_size: .
cdr3_nt: TGTGCCAGCAGCTTAAGGGAATACGAGCAGTACTTC
cdr3_aa: CASSLREYEQYF

j_call: TRBJ2-7
v_call: TRBV28
d_call: TRBD2
clone_size: .
cdr3_nt: TGTGCCAGCAGTTGGGGACTAGCGGGAGAGGCCTACGAGCAGTACTTC
cdr3_aa: CASSWGLAGEAYEQYF

j_call: TRBJ1-2
v_call: TRBV27
d_call: TRBD1
clone_size: .
cdr3_nt: TGTGCCAGCAGTTTATCCGGGACAGCTTACTACACCTTC
cdr3_aa: CASSLSGTAYYTF

j_call: TRBJ1-2
v_call: TRBV2
d_call: .
clone_size: .
cdr3_nt: TGTGCCAGCAACGAGGGAAACTATGGCTACACCTTC
cdr3_aa: CASNEGNYGYTF

j_call: TRBJ2-5
v_call: TRBV5-4
d_call: .
clone_size: .
cdr3_nt: TGTGCCAGCAGCGAACGATGGGTGGAGACCCAGTACTTC
cdr3_aa: CASSERWVETQYF

j_call: TRBJ2-4
v_call: TRBV28
d_call: .
clone_size: once
cdr3_nt: TGTGCCAGCAGTTTGAGCAGGGGATGGGACATTCAGTACTTC
cdr3_aa: CASSLSRGWDIQYF

j_call: TRBJ2-7
v_call: TRBV7-9
d_call: TRBD1
clone_size: .
cdr3_nt: TGTGCCAGCAGCGCCACCGGGACAGGGGGGTACGAGCAGTACTTC
cdr3_aa: CASSATGTGGYEQYF

j_call: TRBJ2-5
v_call: TRBV28
d_call: .
clone_size: .
cdr3_nt: TGTGCCAGCAGTTTACAGTTCCAGGGGACCCAGTACTTC
cdr3_aa: CASSLQFQGTQYF

j_call: TRBJ2-7
v_call: TRBV7-9
d_call: .
clone_size: .
cdr3_nt: TGTGCCAGCAGCGGTCTTTCTTACGAGCAGTACTTC
cdr3_aa: CASSGLSYEQYF

j_call: TRBJ2-7
v_call: TRBV6-5
d_call: .
clone_size: .
cdr3_nt: TGTGCCACCAGGGTTTCCTACGAGCAGTACTTC
cdr3_aa: CATRVSYEQYF

j_call: TRBJ2-7
v_call: TRBV29-1
d_call: TRBD2
clone_size: .
cdr3_nt: TGCAGCGTTGAAGCGGGAGGGCCCAACGAGCAGTACTTC
cdr3_aa: CSVEAGGPNEQYF

j_call: TRBJ2-5
v_call: TRBV7-3
d_call: .
clone_size: .
cdr3_nt: TGTGCCAGCAGCTTAACGGGGTCAGGAAATCAAGAGACCCAGTACTTC
cdr3_aa: CASSLTGSGNQETQYF

j_call: TRBJ2-2
v_call: TRBV19
d_call: .
clone_size: .
cdr3_nt: TGTGCCAGTAGTATCGCGAACACCGGGGAGCTGTTTTTT
cdr3_aa: CASSIANTGELFF

j_call: TRBJ1-2
v_call: TRBV27
d_call: .
clone_size: .
cdr3_nt: TGTGCCAGCAACCCCGGCCCAGGGAGTTTCTATGGCTACACCTTC
cdr3_aa: CASNPGPGSFYGYTF

j_call: TRBJ2-7
v_call: TRBV7-9
d_call: .
clone_size: .
cdr3_nt: TGTGCCAGCACCGGCAGAGACTCCTACGAGCAGTACTTC
cdr3_aa: CASTGRDSYEQYF

j_call: TRBJ2-2
v_call: TRBV5-6
d_call: TRBD1
clone_size: .
cdr3_nt: TGTGCCAGCAGCGTCCGGGACAGGGGGCCTACCGGGGAGCTGTTTTTT
cdr3_aa: CASSVRDRGPTGELFF

j_call: TRBJ2-1
v_call: TRBV15
d_call: .
clone_size: .
cdr3_nt: TGTGCCACCAGCAGAGTGAGGGACTCCGCCGACAATGAGCAGTTCTTC
cdr3_aa: CATSRVRDSADNEQFF

j_call: TRBJ2-7
v_call: TRBV27
d_call: .
clone_size: .
cdr3_nt: TGTGCCAGCAGTTTATCGGCAATCTCCTACGAGCAGTACTTC
cdr3_aa: CASSLSAISYEQYF

j_call: TRBJ2-1
v_call: TRBV4-1
d_call: .
clone_size: .
cdr3_nt: TGCGCCAGCAGCCAACAACCCGGCGAGAATGAGCAGTTCTTC
cdr3_aa: CASSQQPGENEQFF

j_call: TRBJ1-2
v_call: TRBV7-9
d_call: .
clone_size: few
cdr3_nt: TGTGCCAGCAGTGAAGAGGGGCCCAACTATGGCTACACCTTC
cdr3_aa: CASSEEGPNYGYTF

j_call: TRBJ2-1
v_call: TRBV19
d_call: .
clone_size: .
cdr3_nt: TGTGCCAGTAGGAGAAGCTCCTACAATGAGCAGTTCTTC
cdr3_aa: CASRRSSYNEQFF

j_call: TRBJ1-2
v_call: TRBV9
d_call: .
clone_size: .
cdr3_nt: TGTGCCAGCAGCGTCTCGGAACGGTTTACTTATGGCTACACCTTC
cdr3_aa: CASSVSERFTYGYTF

j_call: TRBJ2-3
v_call: TRBV5-8
d_call: .
clone_size: .
cdr3_nt: TGTGCCAGCAGCACACAGGGCAATACGCAGTATTTT
cdr3_aa: CASSTQGNTQYF